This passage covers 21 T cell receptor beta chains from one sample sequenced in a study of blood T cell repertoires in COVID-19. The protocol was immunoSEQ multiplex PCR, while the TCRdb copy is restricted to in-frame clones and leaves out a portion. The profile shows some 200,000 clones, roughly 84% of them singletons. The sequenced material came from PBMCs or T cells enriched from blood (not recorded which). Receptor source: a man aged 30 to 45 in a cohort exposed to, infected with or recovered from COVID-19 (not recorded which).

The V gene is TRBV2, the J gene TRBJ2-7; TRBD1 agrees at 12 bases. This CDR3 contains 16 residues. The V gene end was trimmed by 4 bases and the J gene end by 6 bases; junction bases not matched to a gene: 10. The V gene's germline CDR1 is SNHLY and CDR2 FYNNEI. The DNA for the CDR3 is TGTGCCAGCAGTGCCGGGACAGGGGGCATCAAGCTCGAGCAGTACTTC. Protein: CASSAGTGGIKLEQYF.

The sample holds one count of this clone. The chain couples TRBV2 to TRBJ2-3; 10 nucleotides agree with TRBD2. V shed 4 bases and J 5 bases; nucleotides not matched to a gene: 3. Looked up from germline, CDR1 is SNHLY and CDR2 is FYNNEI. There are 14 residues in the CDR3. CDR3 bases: TGTGCCAGCAGTGCTAGCGGGAGAAGAGATACGCAGTATTTT. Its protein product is CASSASGRRDTQYF.

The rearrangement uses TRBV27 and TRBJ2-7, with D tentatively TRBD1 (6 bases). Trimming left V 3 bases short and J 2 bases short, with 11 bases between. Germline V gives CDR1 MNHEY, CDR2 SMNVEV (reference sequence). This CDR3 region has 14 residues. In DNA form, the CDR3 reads TGTGCCAGCAGTTTTCAGGGGACCCCCTACGAGCAGTACTTC. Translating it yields CASSFQGTPYEQYF.

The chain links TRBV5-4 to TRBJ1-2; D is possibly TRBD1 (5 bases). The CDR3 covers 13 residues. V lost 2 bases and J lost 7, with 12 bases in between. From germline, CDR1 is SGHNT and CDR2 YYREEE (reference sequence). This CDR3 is CASSFPGSIGYTF. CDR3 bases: TGTGCCAGCAGCTTCCCAGGGTCAATTGGCTACACCTTC.

The CDR3 coding sequence is TGTGCCAGCAGTAGACAGGTTAGCAATCAGCCCCAGCATTTT. Translation gives CASSRQVSNQPQHF. The chain joins TRBV28 to TRBJ1-5, with a possible D match to TRBD1 (6 bases). Germline values: CDR1 MDHEN, CDR2 SYDVKM. There are 14 residues in the CDR3. The V and J ends lost 5 bases and 0 bases respectively, with 8 bases between them.

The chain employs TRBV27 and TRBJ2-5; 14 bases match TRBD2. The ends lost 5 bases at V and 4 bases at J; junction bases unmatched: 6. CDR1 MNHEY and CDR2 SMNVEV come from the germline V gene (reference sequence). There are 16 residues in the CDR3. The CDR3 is CASSPGTSGRGETQYF. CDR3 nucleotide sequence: TGTGCCAGCAGTCCCGGGACTAGCGGGAGAGGAGAGACCCAGTACTTC.

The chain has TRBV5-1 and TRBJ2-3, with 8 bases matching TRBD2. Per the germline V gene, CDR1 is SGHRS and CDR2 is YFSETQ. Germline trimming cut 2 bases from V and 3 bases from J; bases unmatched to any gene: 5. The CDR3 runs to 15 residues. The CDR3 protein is CASSFSGKGTDTQYF. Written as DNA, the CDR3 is TGCGCCAGCAGCTTTAGCGGGAAGGGGACAGATACGCAGTATTTT.

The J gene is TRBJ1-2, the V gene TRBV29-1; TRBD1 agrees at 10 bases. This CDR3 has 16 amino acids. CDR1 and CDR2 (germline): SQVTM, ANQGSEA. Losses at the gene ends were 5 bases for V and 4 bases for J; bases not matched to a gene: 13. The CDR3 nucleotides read TGCAGCGTTTCCCTTCGGGGGGACAGGGGATCCTATGGCTACACCTTC. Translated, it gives CSVSLRGDRGSYGYTF.

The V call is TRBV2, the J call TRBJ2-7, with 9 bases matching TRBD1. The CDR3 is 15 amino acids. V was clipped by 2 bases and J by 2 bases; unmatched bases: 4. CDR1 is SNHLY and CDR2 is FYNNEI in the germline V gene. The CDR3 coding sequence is TGTGCCAGCAGTGAAAGGACAGGGGTCCCCTACGAGCAGTACTTC. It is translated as CASSERTGVPYEQYF.

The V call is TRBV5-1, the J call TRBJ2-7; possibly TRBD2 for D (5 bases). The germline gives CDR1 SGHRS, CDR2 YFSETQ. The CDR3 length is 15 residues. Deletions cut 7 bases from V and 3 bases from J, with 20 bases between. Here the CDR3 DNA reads TGCGCCAGCTCACCCCGGAGGCAGATGATCTACGAGCAGTACTTC. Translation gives CASSPRRQMIYEQYF.

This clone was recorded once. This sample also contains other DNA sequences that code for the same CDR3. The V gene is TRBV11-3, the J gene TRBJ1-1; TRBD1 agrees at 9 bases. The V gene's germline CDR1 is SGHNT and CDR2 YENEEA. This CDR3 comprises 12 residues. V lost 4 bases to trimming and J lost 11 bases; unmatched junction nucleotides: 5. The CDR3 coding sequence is TGTGCCAGCAGCTCGCGGACAGGGGTGGCTTTCTTT. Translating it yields CASSSRTGVAFF.

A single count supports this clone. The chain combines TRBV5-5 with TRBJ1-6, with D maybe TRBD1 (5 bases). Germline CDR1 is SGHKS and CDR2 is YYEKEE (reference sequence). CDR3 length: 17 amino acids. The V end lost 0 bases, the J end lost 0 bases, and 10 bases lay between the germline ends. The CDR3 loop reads CASSLDPGGSYNSPLHF. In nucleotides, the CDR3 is TGTGCCAGCAGCTTGGATCCCGGGGGCTCCTATAATTCACCCCTCCACTTT.

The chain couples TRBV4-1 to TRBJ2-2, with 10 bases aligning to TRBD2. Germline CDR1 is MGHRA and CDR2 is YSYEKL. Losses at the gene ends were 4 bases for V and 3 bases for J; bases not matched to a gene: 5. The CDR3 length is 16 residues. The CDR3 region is CASSLRLAGDTGELFF. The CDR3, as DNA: TGCGCCAGCAGCCTTCGACTAGCGGGCGACACCGGGGAGCTGTTTTTT.

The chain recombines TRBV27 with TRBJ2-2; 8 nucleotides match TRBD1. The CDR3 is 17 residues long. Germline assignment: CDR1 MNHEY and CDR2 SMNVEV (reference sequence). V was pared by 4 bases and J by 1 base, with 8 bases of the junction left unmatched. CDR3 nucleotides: TGTGCCAGCAGTTGGGCCCCCGGGACAGGGAACACCGGGGAGCTGTTTTTT. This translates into CASSWAPGTGNTGELFF.

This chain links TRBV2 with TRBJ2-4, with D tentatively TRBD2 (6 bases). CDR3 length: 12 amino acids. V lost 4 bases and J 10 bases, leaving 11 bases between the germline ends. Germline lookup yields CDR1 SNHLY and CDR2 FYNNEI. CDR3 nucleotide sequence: TGTGCCAGCAGTGGGGGACTCCGAATTCAGTACTTC. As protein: CASSGGLRIQYF.

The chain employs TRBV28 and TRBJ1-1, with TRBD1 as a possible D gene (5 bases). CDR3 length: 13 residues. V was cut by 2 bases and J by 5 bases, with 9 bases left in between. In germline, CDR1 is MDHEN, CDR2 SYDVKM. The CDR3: CASSLKGRTEAFF. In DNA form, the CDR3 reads TGTGCCAGCAGTTTAAAGGGGCGGACTGAAGCTTTCTTT.

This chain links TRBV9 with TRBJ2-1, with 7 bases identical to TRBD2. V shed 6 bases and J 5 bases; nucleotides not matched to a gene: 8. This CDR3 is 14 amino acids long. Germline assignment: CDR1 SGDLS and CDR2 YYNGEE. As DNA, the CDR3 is TGTGCCAGCACCCCGGGACTAAATAACAATGAGCAGTTCTTC. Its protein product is CASTPGLNNNEQFF.

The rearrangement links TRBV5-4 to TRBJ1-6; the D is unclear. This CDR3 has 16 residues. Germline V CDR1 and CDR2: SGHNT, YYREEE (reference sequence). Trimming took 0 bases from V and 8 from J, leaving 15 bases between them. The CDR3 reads CASSLGAGNYYSPLHF. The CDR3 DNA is TGTGCCAGCAGCTTGGGGGCGGGGAATTATTATTCACCCCTCCACTTT. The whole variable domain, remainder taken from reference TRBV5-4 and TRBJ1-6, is ETGVTQSPTHLIKTRGQQVTLRCSSQSGHNTVSWYQQALGQGPQFIFQYYREEENGRGNFPPRFSGLQFPNYSSELNVNALELDDSALYLCASSLGAGNYYSPLHFGNGTRLTVT.

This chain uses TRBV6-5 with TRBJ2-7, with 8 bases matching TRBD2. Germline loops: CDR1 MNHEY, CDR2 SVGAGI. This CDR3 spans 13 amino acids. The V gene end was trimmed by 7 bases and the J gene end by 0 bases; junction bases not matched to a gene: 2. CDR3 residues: CASKGTSSYEQYF. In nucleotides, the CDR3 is TGTGCCAGCAAAGGGACTAGCTCCTACGAGCAGTACTTC.

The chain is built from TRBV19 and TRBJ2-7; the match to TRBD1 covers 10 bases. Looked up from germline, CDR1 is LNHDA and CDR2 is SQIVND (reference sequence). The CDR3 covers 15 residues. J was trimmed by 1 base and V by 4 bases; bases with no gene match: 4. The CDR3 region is CASSTGDRGSYEQYF. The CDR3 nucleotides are TGTGCCAGTAGTACCGGGGACAGGGGTTCCTACGAGCAGTACTTC.

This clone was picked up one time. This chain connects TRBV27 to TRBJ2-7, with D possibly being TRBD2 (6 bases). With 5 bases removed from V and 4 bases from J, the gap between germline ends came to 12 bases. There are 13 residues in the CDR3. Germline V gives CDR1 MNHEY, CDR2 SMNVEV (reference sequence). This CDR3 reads CASSTGEPYEQYF. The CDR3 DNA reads TGTGCCAGCAGTACGGGGGAACCATACGAGCAGTACTTC.